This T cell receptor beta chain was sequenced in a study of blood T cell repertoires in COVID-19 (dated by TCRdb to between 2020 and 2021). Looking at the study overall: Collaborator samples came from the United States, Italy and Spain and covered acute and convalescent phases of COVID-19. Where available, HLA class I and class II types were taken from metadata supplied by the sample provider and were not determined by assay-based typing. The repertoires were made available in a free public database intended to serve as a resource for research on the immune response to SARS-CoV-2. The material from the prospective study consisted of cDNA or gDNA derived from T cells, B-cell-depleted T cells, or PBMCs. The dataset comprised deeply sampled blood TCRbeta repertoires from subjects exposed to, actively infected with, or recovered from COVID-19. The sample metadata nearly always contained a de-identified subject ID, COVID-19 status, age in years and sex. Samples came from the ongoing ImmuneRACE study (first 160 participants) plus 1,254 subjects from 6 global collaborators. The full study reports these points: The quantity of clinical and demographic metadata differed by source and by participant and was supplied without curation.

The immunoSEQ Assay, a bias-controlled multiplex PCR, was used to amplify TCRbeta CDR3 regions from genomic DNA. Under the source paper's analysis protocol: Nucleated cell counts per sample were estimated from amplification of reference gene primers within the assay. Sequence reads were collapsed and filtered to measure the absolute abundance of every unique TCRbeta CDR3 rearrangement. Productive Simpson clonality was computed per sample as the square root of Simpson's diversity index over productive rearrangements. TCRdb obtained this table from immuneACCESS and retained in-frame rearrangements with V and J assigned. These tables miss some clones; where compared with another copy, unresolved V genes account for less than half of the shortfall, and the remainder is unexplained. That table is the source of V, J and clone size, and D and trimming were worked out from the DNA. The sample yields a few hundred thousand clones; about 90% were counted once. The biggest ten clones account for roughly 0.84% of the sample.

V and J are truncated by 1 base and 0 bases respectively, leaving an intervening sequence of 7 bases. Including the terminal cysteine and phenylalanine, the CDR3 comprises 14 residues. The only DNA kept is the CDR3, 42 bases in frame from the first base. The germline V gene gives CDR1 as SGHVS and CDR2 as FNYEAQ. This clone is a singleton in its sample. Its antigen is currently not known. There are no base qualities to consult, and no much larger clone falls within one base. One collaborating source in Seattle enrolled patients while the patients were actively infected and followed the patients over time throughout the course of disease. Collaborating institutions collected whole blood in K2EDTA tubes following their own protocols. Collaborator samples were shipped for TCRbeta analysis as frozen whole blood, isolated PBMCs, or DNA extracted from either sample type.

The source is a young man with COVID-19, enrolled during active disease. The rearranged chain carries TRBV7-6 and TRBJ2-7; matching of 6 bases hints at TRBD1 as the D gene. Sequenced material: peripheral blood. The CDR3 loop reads CASSLDRDSYEQYF. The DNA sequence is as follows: TGTGCCAGCAGCTTAGACAGGGACTCCTACGAGCAGTACTTC. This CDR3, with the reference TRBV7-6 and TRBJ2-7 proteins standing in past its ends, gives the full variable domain GAGVSQSPRYKVTKRGQDVALRCDPISGHVSLYWYRQALGQGPEFLTYFNYEAQQDKSGLPNDRFSAERPEGSISTLTIQRTEQRDSAMYRCASSLDRDSYEQYFGPGTRLTVT.